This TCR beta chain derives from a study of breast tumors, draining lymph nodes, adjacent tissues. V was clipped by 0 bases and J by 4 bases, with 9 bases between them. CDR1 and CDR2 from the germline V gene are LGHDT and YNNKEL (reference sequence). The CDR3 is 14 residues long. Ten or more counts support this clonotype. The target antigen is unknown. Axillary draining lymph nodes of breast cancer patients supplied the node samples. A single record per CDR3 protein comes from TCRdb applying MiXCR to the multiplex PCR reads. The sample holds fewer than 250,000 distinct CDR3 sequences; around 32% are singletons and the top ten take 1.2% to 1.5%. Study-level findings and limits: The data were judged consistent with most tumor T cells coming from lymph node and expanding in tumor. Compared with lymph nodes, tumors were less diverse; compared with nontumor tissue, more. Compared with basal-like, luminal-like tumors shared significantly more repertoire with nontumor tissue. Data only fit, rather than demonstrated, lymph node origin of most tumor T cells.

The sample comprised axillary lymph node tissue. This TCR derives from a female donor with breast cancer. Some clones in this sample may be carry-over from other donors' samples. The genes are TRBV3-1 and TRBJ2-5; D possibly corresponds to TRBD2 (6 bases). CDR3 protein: CASSQEPGVETQYF. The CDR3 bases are TGTGCCAGCAGCCAAGAACCGGGGGTAGAGACCCAGTACTTC.